This T cell receptor beta chain derives from a study of CD8 T cells in ankylosing spondylitis. Study-level results: For ankylosing spondylitis blood, a TCR beta motif of about 8 highly homologous variants appeared characteristic.

Each CDR3 protein is one row after TCRdb ran MiXCR on the 5' RACE reads. This table has under 450,000 distinct CDR3 sequences, about 15% appearing once. CDR1 and CDR2 (germline): SGHRS, YFSETQ. V was clipped by 0 bases and J by 3 bases; unmatched bases: 6. The CDR3 extends over 16 amino acids. Concerning this clonotype: Its specificity is not known.

The genes are TRBV5-1 and TRBJ2-5; 9 bases are shared with TRBD2. The receptor was derived from a male donor with ankylosing spondylitis. The sample taken for sequencing was blood, either unsorted or a sorted T cell fraction (not recorded which). CDR3 sequence reads: CASSLEPSGEEETQYF. The CDR3 DNA is TGCGCCAGCAGCTTGGAGCCTAGCGGGGAAGAAGAGACCCAGTACTTC.